One TCR beta chain is described in this entry. What it binds is unknown. Cultured CD4+ T cells had their DNA profiled by the Oncomine TCR Beta short-read assay. Genomic DNA from cultured CD4+ T cells was extracted. MiXCR, run by TCRdb on the PCR reads, gives a single entry per CDR3 protein. This sample has approximately 23,000 distinct CDR3 sequences, with 50% to 65% found just once. Trimming cost V 0 bases and J 1 base, with 7 bases left between them. CDR3 length: 14 residues. CDR1 SGDLS and CDR2 YYNGEE come from the germline V gene. The sample comes from a study of vaccination and CD4 T cells after COVID-19. Study information: It was a median approximately 92 days after diagnosis, with a range of 35 to 161, that post-COVID samples were drawn.

Treatment: approximately 10-day PBMC culture with coronavirus spike peptide pools or control peptides (ViraFEST assay). ViraFEST relied on peptide pools to expand antigen-specific T cells; the TCRs were sequenced afterward. Days 3 and 7 saw half the medium swapped for fresh IL-2 medium. The chain combines TRBV9 with TRBJ1-1, with D unresolved. Sequences were derived from CD4+ T cells from blood, cultured in vitro, sampled before SARS-CoV-2 vaccination. This TCR came from a human donor who received a COVID-19 vaccine. CDR3 nucleotides: TGTGCCAGCAGCGTAGCCTCCTCGAACACTGAAGCTTTCTTT. Encoded protein: CASSVASSNTEAFF.